This T cell receptor (beta chain) was sequenced for a study of blood T cell repertoires in COVID-19. Across the study: Samples representing acute and convalescent COVID-19 were sourced from the United States, Italy and Spain.

The CDR3 extends over 16 amino acids. V trimming: 1 base; J trimming: 1 base; junction bases outside the gene matches: 5. From germline, CDR1 is LNHDA and CDR2 SQIVND (reference sequence). In the original processing: The authors estimated nucleated cell counts from reference gene primer amplification. Clones were sequenced by immunoSEQ multiplex PCR, and TCRdb holds only the in-frame ones, with some missing. Clonal size and the V and J genes are those of that table, whereas D and trimming came from the DNA. The sample has 140,000 to 150,000 clones, 81% seen once; the top ten hold 7.5% to 9%. The chain has TRBV19 and TRBJ2-7; TRBD1 aligns across 9 bases. The specimen was peripheral blood. This TCR was sampled from a human donor in a cohort sampled during active COVID-19. CDR3 sequence (DNA): TGTGCCAGTAGTATAGGGTCGGGACAGGGTTCCTACGAGCAGTACTTC. Encoded protein: CASSIGSGQGSYEQYF. The full variable domain, with the rest looked up from reference TRBV19 and TRBJ2-7, is DGGITQSPKYLFRKEGQNVTLSCEQNLNHDAMYWYRQDPGQGLRLIYYSQIVNDFQKGDIAEGYSVSREKKESFPLTVTSAQKNPTAFYLCASSIGSGQGSYEQYFGPGTRLTVT.